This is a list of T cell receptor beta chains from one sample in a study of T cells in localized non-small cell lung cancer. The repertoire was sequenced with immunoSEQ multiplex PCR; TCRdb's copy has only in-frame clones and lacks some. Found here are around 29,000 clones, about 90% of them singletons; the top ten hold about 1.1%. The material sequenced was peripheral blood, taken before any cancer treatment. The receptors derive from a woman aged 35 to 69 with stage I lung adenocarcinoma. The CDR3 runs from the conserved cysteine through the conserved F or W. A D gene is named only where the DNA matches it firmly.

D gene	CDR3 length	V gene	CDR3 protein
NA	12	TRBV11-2	CASSLDTAGAFF
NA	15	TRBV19	CASSRTESSGNTIYF
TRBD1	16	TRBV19	CASSNDRTGLPYGYTF
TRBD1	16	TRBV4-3	CASSQITGVNTGELFF
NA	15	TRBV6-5	CASSYLGATNEKLFF
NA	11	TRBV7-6	CASSLNPYAFF
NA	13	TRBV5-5	CASSLDTFYGYTF
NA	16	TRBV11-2	CASSLGTGGEGLTQYF
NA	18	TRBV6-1	CASSELRWGKTGGEKLFF
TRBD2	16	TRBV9	CASSVMSGRVIDTQYF
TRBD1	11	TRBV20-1	CSARSSGTGDF
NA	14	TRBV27	CASSKPPMSGELFF
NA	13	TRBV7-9	CASSPGTNQPQHF
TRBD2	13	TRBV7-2	CASNRGREETQYF
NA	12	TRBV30	CAWSLGANGYTF
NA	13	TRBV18	CASSLGLNEKLFF
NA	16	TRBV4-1	CASSQGPQAQSYGYTF
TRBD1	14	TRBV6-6	CASSVGTVNTEAFF
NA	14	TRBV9	CASGVSGTENIQYF
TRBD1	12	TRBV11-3	CASSDRVTEAFF
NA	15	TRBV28	CASSQPRGQDLEAFF
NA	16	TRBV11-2	CASSLDSRVGPYEQYF